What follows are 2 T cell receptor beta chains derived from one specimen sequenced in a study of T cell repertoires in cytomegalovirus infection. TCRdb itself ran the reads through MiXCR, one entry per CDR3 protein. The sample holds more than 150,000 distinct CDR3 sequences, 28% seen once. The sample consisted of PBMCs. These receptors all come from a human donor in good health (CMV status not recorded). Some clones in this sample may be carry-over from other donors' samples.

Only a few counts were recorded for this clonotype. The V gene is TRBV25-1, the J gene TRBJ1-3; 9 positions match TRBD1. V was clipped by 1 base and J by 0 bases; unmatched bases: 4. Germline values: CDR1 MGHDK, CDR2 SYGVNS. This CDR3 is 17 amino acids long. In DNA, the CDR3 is TGTGCCAGCAGTGAATGGGGACAGGGACGCTCTGGAAACACCATATATTTT. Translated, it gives CASSEWGQGRSGNTIYF.

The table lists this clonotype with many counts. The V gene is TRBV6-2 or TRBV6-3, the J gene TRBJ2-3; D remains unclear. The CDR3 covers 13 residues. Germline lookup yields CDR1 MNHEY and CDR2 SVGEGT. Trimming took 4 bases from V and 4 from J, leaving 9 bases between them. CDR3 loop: CASSFISADTQYF. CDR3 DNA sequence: TGTGCCAGCAGTTTCATATCGGCAGATACGCAGTATTTT.